This record covers a single TCR beta chain. Its specificity is not known. This record comes from a study of CD8 T cells in ankylosing spondylitis. The study, taken as a whole, reports: Matched synovial fluid from ankylosing spondylitis patients was reported to be enriched for disease-linked clones.

Trimming removed 5 bases from V and 5 bases from J, with 10 bases in between. This CDR3 contains 13 residues. Germline V gives CDR1 SGHVS, CDR2 FQNEAQ. TCRdb reprocessed the 5' RACE reads with MiXCR, giving one entry per CDR3 protein. This table has around 330,000 distinct CDR3 sequences, around 10% appearing once. The material sequenced was blood, either unsorted or a sorted T cell fraction (not recorded which). This clonotype originated in a female donor with ankylosing spondylitis or in good health (not recorded which). The genes are TRBV7-8 and TRBJ1-5, with D unresolved. The CDR3 region is CASSQGRYQPQHF. In nucleotides, the CDR3 is TGTGCCAGCAGCCAAGGCAGATATCAGCCCCAGCATTTT.